This T cell receptor (beta chain) was observed in a study of post-analysis software for immune sequencing data. Study background: Relapsing-remitting, secondary progressive and progressive-relapsing courses of multiple sclerosis were included.

Concerning this clonotype: Its antigen is not known.

Prepared TCR beta cDNA libraries contained unique molecular identifiers. TCRdb fed the PCR reads into MiXCR, producing one record per CDR3 protein. The sample yields 350,000 to 450,000 distinct CDR3 sequences, less than 40% seen once. Whole-study results and caveats: Several TRBV segments occurring more often in patients than controls included TRBV5-6, TRBV5-1 and TRBV20-1. Among multiple sclerosis patients, normalized Chao1 diversity was significantly below that of controls.

Trimming left V 4 bases short and J 8 bases short, with 23 bases between. CDR3 size: 16 residues. Germline CDR1 is MNHEY and CDR2 is SVGAGI. The sample comprised blood. V usage is TRBV6-5 and J usage is TRBJ1-2; no definite D call. The clonotype comes from a girl aged 2-15 years with multiple sclerosis. The CDR3 sequence: CASSFQVPINFGGYTF. CDR3 bases: TGTGCCAGCAGTTTTCAAGTCCCTATAAACTTTGGGGGCTACACCTTC.